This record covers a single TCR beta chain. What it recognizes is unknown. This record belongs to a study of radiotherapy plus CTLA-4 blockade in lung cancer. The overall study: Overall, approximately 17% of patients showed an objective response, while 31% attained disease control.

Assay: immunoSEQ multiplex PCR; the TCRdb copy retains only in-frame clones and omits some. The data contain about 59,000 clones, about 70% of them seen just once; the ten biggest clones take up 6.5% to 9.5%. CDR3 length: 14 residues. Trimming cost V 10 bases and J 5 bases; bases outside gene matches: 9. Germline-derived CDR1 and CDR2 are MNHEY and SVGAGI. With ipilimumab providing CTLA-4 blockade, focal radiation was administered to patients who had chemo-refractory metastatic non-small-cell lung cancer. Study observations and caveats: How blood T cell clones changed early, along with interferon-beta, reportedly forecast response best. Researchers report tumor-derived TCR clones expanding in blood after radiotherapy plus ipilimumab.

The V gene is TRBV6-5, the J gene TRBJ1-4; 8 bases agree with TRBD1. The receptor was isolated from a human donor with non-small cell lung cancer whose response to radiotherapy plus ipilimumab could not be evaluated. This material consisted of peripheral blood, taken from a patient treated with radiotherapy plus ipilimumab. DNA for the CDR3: TGTGCCACCATAAGGACAGGGCGGAATGAAAAACTGTTTTTT. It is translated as CATIRTGRNEKLFF.